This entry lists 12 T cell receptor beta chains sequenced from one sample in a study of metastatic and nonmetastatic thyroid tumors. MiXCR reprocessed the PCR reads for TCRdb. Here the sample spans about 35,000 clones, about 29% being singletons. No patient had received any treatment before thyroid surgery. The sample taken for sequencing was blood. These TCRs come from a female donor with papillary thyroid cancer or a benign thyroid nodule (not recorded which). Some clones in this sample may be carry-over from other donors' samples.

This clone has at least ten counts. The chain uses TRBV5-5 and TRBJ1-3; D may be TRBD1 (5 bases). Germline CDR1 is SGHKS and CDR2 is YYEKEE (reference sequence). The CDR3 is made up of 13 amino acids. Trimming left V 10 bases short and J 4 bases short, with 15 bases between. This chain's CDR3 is CASTWGNGNTIYF. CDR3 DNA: TGTGCCTCGACGTGGGGGAACGGAAACACCATATATTTT.

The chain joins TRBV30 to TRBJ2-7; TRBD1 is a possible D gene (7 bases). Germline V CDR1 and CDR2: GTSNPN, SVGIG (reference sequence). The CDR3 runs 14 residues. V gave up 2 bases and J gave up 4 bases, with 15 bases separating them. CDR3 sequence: CAWSNGGGGYEQYF. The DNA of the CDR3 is TGTGCCTGGAGTAACGGAGGGGGCGGTTACGAGCAGTACTTC.

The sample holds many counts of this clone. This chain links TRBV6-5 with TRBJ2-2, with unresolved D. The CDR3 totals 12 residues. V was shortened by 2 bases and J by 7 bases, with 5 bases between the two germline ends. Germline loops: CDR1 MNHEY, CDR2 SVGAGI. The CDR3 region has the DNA TGTGCCAGCAGTTACATAGACGGGGAGCTGTTTTTT. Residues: CASSYIDGELFF.

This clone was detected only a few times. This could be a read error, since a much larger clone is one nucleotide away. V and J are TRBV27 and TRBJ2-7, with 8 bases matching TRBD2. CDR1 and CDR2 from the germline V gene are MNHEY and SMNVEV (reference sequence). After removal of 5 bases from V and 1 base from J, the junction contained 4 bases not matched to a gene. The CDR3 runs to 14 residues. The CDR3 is CASSAGLVSYEQYF. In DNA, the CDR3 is TGTGCCAGCAGTGCGGGACTAGTTTCCTACGAGCAGTACTTC.

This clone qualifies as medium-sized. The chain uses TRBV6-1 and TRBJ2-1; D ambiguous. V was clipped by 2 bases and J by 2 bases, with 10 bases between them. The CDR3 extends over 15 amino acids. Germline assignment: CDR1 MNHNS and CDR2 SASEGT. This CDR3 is CASSESGRPYNEQFF. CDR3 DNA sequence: TGTGCCAGCAGTGAATCGGGTAGACCCTACAATGAGCAGTTCTTC.

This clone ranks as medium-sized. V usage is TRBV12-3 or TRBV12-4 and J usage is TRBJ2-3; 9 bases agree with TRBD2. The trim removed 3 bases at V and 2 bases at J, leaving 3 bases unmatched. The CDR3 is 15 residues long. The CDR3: CASSLTSGSTDTQYF. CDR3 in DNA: TGTGCCAGCAGTTTGACTAGCGGTTCCACAGATACGCAGTATTTT.

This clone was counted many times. CDR3 amino acids: CATSDTGSYEQYF. The CDR3 nucleotides are TGTGCCACCAGTGATACGGGATCCTACGAGCAGTACTTC. The genes are TRBV24-1 and TRBJ2-7; a possible D gene is TRBD2 (5 bases). Germline CDR1 and CDR2: KGHDR and SFDVKD. Trimming pared 3 bases from V and 1 base from J, leaving 6 bases between. The CDR3 has 13 residues.

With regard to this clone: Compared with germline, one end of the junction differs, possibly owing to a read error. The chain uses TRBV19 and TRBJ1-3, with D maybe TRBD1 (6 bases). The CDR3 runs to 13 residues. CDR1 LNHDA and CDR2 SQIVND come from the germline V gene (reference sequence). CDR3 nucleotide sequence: TGTGCCAGCACGGGGGGCTCTGGAAACACGATATATTTT. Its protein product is CASTGGSGNTIYF.

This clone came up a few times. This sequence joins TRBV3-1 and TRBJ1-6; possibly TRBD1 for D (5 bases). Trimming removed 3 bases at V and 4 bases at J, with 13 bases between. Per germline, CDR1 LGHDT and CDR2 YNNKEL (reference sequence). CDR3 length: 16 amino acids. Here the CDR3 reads CASSQRRGFYNSPLHF. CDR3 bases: TGTGCCAGCAGCCAGAGGCGGGGCTTTTATAATTCACCCCTCCACTTT.

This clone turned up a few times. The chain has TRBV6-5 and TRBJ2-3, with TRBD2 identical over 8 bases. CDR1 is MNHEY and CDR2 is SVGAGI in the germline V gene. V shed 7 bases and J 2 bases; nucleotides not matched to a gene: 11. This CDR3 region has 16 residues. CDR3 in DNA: TGTGCCAGCATTACCTTAGCGGGGTGGAACACAGATACGCAGTATTTT. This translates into CASITLAGWNTDTQYF.

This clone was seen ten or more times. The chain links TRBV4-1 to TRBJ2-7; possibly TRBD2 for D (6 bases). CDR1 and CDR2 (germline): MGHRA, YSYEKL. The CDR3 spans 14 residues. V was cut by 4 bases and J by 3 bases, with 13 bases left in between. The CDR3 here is CASSRGEAGYEQYF. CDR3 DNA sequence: TGCGCCAGCAGCCGAGGGGAGGCAGGCTACGAGCAGTACTTC.

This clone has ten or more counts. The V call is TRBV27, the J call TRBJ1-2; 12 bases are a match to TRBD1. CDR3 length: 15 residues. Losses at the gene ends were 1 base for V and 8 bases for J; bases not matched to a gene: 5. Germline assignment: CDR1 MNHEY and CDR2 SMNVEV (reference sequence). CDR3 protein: CASSLLGQGALGYTF. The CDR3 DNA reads TGTGCCAGCAGTTTATTGGGACAGGGGGCGTTGGGCTACACCTTC.